This TCR beta chain was captured by sequencing in a study of T cell responses to AZD1222 COVID-19 vaccine. On the study more broadly: Pooling was applied to second doses at about 4 or about 12 weeks. General observations from the study: White British ancestry dominated among donors, who included more females, and clonal diversity was possibly underestimated. Per reports, nearly half of all spike-specific TCRs target regions that are unmutated in variants.

Sequencing used immunoSEQ multiplex PCR; TCRdb keeps in-frame clones, though not all of them. The sample records about 120,000 clones, around 88% being singletons. The ends were cut back, 2 bases at V and 0 bases at J, with 12 bases in the middle. CDR1 SGHKS and CDR2 YYEKEE come from the germline V gene (reference sequence). There are 16 residues in the CDR3. In this sample, this clone turned up once. Its antigen is unidentified. The chain uses TRBV5-5 and TRBJ1-3; a weak D match, TRBD1 (6 bases). The TCR was taken from an adult in good health. Sequences were derived from peripheral blood, sampled on day 0 of AZD1222 vaccination. The CDR3 region is CASSFFGQISGNTIYF. CDR3 DNA sequence: TGTGCCAGCAGCTTTTTCGGACAGATCTCTGGAAACACCATATATTTT.